This T cell receptor beta chain is drawn from a study of blood T cell repertoires in COVID-19. Study details: Acute-phase and convalescent COVID-19 samples originated in the United States, Italy and Spain. Nucleic acid was either cDNA or gDNA, and it came from T cells, B-cell-depleted T cells, or PBMCs.

This CDR3 comprises 15 residues. J was trimmed by 4 bases and V by 1 base; bases with no gene match: 5. Germline CDR1 is SGHRS and CDR2 is YFSETQ. Produced via immunoSEQ multiplex PCR; TCRdb's table is partial and in-frame only. The data show 70,000 to 75,000 clones, roughly 80% seen once. Sequencing was done on a sample of peripheral blood. The J gene is TRBJ2-7, the V gene TRBV5-1, with TRBD2 identical over 10 bases. The TCR originated in a woman over 75 with active or convalescent COVID-19. CDR3 in DNA: TGCGCCAGCAGCTTGCGTCCTAGCGGGAGTTACGAGCAGTACTTC. Its protein product is CASSLRPSGSYEQYF.